A selection of T cell receptor beta chains follows, all from one sample in a study of CD8+ T cells in alopecia areata. Profiling relied on immunoSEQ multiplex PCR, and the TCRdb table lists in-frame clones only, not all of them. The sample carries over 200,000 clones, around 62% recorded once. Material: CD4+ T cells sorted from blood, obtained at week 0. These receptors all stem from a human donor with alopecia areata. CDR3s include the opening cysteine and the closing phenylalanine or tryptophan. Fields, in order: V gene, D gene, clone size, J gene, CDR3 protein, CDR3 DNA. A D gene is named only where the DNA matches it firmly. Clone size is not always given. Where it is, it says once, few, many or a class for expanded clones.

TRBV4-2	.	.	TRBJ2-1	CASSLDRTQREQFF	TGTGCCAGCAGCCTGGACCGAACCCAACGGGAGCAGTTCTTC
TRBV4-1	.	.	TRBJ1-2	CASSQEGTWGYTF	TGCGCCAGCAGCCAAGAGGGGACGTGGGGCTACACCTTC
TRBV11-2	TRBD2	few	TRBJ2-7	CASSPTSGRAGGYEQYF	TGTGCCAGCAGCCCGACTAGCGGGAGGGCCGGTGGATACGAGCAGTACTTC
TRBV29-1	.	few	TRBJ2-4	CSVGQKAKNIQYF	TGCAGCGTTGGACAGAAAGCCAAAAACATTCAGTACTTC
TRBV29-1	.	once	TRBJ1-2	CSVLQVVGNYGYTF	TGCAGCGTTCTTCAGGTGGTGGGAAACTATGGCTACACCTTC
TRBV7-9	TRBD2	few	TRBJ2-1	CASSFGTSTYNEQFF	TGTGCCAGCAGCTTCGGGACTAGCACCTACAATGAGCAGTTCTTC
TRBV5-1	.	.	TRBJ2-7	CASSLAFVSGYEQYF	TGCGCCAGCAGCTTGGCCTTTGTGAGCGGCTACGAGCAGTACTTC
TRBV29-1	.	once	TRBJ2-2	CSVIGTGELFF	TGCAGCGTTATTGGCACCGGGGAGCTGTTTTTT
TRBV7-9	.	few	TRBJ2-4	CASSIQGTGENIQYF	TGTGCCAGCAGCATCCAGGGGACTGGGGAAAACATTCAGTACTTC
TRBV5-4	TRBD1	.	TRBJ1-1	CASSLGIGTGTLNTEAFF	TGTGCCAGCAGCTTGGGTATAGGGACAGGTACCCTAAACACTGAAGCTTTCTTT
TRBV5-1	TRBD2	.	TRBJ2-1	CASSSDSGRAANEQFF	TGCGCCAGCAGCTCTGATAGCGGGAGGGCCGCCAATGAGCAGTTCTTC
TRBV6-6	.	few	TRBJ2-4	CASSSRPRVSQNIQYF	TGTGCCAGCAGTTCAAGGCCGAGGGTATCACAAAACATTCAGTACTTC
TRBV4-2	.	.	TRBJ1-6	CASSQDWGRGNSPLHF	TGTGCCAGCAGCCAAGATTGGGGGAGGGGGAATTCACCCCTCCACTTT
TRBV2	.	.	TRBJ2-7	CASRSRGQASYEQYF	TGTGCCAGCAGGTCCCGGGGGCAGGCATCCTACGAGCAGTACTTC
TRBV2	.	.	TRBJ1-2	CASRGSPAYGYTF	TGTGCCAGCAGAGGATCGCCGGCCTATGGCTACACCTTC
TRBV29-1	.	few	TRBJ1-1	CSVGLEAFF	TGCAGCGTCGGGTTAGAAGCTTTCTTT
TRBV29-1	TRBD1	.	TRBJ1-1	CSVFIGTVNTEAFF	TGCAGCGTATTTATTGGGACAGTGAACACTGAAGCTTTCTTT
TRBV11-2	TRBD2	few	TRBJ2-3	CASSFPKRLAGKDTQYF	TGTGCCAGCAGCTTCCCAAAAAGACTAGCGGGAAAAGATACGCAGTATTTT
TRBV29-1	.	few	TRBJ2-5	CSVEGTNQETQYF	TGCAGCGTTGAAGGGACAAACCAAGAGACCCAGTACTTC
TRBV4-1	TRBD2	.	TRBJ2-3	CASSQVGLATDTQYF	TGCGCCAGCAGCCAAGTGGGACTAGCGACAGATACGCAGTATTTT
TRBV10-3	TRBD1	.	TRBJ2-3	CALNSGTGGGDTQYF	TGTGCCCTAAACTCCGGGACAGGGGGCGGAGATACGCAGTATTTT
TRBV2	TRBD1	.	TRBJ1-1	CASSGQGMNTEAFF	TGTGCCAGCAGTGGACAGGGGATGAACACTGAAGCTTTCTTT
TRBV20-1	.	few	TRBJ2-1	CSARENNEQFF	TGCAGTGCTAGAGAGAACAATGAGCAGTTCTTC
TRBV4-1	TRBD2	.	TRBJ2-3	CASSTRLAGGSTDTQYF	TGCGCCAGCAGCACACGACTAGCGGGGGGGAGCACAGATACGCAGTATTTT
TRBV9	.	.	TRBJ2-2	CASSALNTGELFF	TGTGCCAGCAGCGCACTGAACACCGGGGAGCTGTTTTTT
TRBV6-1	.	once	TRBJ2-4	CASSRQPLGGDIQYF	TGTGCCAGCAGTCGACAGCCCCTAGGAGGAGACATTCAGTACTTC
TRBV10-3	TRBD2	.	TRBJ2-7	CAISYGTSGNYEQYF	TGTGCCATCAGCTATGGGACTAGCGGGAACTACGAGCAGTACTTC
TRBV4-1	.	few	TRBJ1-1	CASSLGVKVAAFF	TGCGCCAGCAGCCTAGGGGTGAAGGTCGCAGCTTTCTTT
TRBV27	.	.	TRBJ2-6	CASNVLTF	TGTGCCAGCAACGTCCTGACTTTC
TRBV23-1	.	.	TRBJ2-7	CASSPRGDTSYEQYF	TGCGCCAGCAGCCCCAGGGGGGACACCTCCTACGAGCAGTACTTC
TRBV7-2	.	few	TRBJ1-6	CASSLSRDVPPLHF	TGTGCCAGCAGCTTATCTCGGGACGTTCCACCCCTCCACTTT
TRBV9	TRBD1	.	TRBJ1-1	CASSVVGGGGVNTEAFF	TGTGCCAGCAGCGTAGTCGGAGGGGGCGGCGTGAACACTGAAGCTTTCTTT
TRBV7-2	TRBD2	.	TRBJ2-4	CASSLAASGGNIQYF	TGTGCCAGCAGCTTAGCCGCTAGCGGGGGAAACATTCAGTACTTC
TRBV9	.	once	TRBJ1-5	CASSTQAGNQPQHF	TGTGCCAGCAGCACACAAGCGGGCAATCAGCCCCAGCATTTT
TRBV2	.	many	TRBJ2-3	CASSATADTQYF	TGTGCCAGCAGTGCGACAGCCGATACGCAGTATTTT
TRBV7-7	.	.	TRBJ2-7	CASSLRVEGEQYF	TGTGCTAGCAGCTTGCGTGTCGAGGGGGAGCAGTACTTC
TRBV5-1	TRBD1	.	TRBJ1-1	CASSFEGATEAFF	TGCGCCAGCAGCTTTGAGGGGGCCACTGAAGCTTTCTTT
TRBV5-1	.	.	TRBJ2-7	CASSLGLGRNYEQYF	TGCGCCAGCAGCTTGGGTCTCGGACGCAACTACGAGCAGTACTTC
TRBV6-6	.	.	TRBJ2-6	CASTPDGTTLTF	TGTGCCAGCACCCCCGACGGAACAACCCTGACTTTC
TRBV6-6	TRBD1	few	TRBJ1-2	CATQRGQGALNYGYTF	TGTGCCACCCAAAGGGGACAGGGGGCGCTTAACTATGGCTACACCTTC
TRBV5-6	.	.	TRBJ1-2	CASSAGVRANYGYTF	TGTGCCAGCAGCGCAGGGGTTCGGGCTAACTATGGCTACACCTTC
TRBV5-6	.	many	TRBJ2-7	CASSLALGSVYEQYF	TGTGCCAGCAGCTTGGCCCTCGGGTCCGTCTACGAGCAGTACTTC
TRBV4-1	.	.	TRBJ2-5	CASSPRTGETQYF	TGCGCCAGCAGCCCCCGGACCGGGGAGACCCAGTACTTC
TRBV9	.	.	TRBJ2-7	CASSVDPAATYEQYF	TGTGCCAGCAGCGTAGACCCAGCGGCTACCTACGAGCAGTACTTC
TRBV30	TRBD1	.	TRBJ1-1	CAWREFPGQGKGTEAFF	TGTGCCTGGAGGGAATTCCCGGGACAGGGTAAGGGCACTGAAGCTTTCTTT
TRBV7-2	.	.	TRBJ2-2	CASSSKRGAWGNTGELFF	TGTGCCAGCAGCTCGAAAAGGGGAGCGTGGGGGAACACCGGGGAGCTGTTTTTT
TRBV6-1	.	.	TRBJ2-4	CASSEAPQNIQYF	TGTGCCAGCAGTGAAGCTCCCCAAAACATTCAGTACTTC
TRBV29-1	.	.	TRBJ2-1	CSVEGRAPLTYNEQFF	TGCAGCGTTGAGGGCCGGGCCCCCCTCACTTACAATGAGCAGTTCTTC
TRBV5-1	.	.	TRBJ2-2	CASSLGGANTGELFF	TGCGCCAGCAGCTTGGGGGGCGCGAACACCGGGGAGCTGTTTTTT
TRBV25-1	TRBD1	.	TRBJ1-2	CASSFTGAYGYTF	TGTGCCAGCAGTTTTACAGGGGCCTATGGCTACACCTTC
TRBV30	.	.	TRBJ1-2	CAWSHTGYYYGYTF	TGTGCCTGGAGCCATACGGGGTACTACTATGGCTACACCTTC
TRBV30	.	.	TRBJ2-7	CAWSVGGRVDEQYF	TGTGCCTGGAGTGTAGGGGGTCGGGTGGATGAGCAGTACTTC
TRBV2	TRBD2	once	TRBJ2-7	CASTWTSTNYEQYF	TGTGCCAGCACCTGGACTAGTACGAACTACGAGCAGTACTTC
TRBV7-9	.	.	TRBJ2-1	CASSVTGPIYNEQFF	TGTGCCAGCAGCGTCACCGGTCCCATTTACAATGAGCAGTTCTTC